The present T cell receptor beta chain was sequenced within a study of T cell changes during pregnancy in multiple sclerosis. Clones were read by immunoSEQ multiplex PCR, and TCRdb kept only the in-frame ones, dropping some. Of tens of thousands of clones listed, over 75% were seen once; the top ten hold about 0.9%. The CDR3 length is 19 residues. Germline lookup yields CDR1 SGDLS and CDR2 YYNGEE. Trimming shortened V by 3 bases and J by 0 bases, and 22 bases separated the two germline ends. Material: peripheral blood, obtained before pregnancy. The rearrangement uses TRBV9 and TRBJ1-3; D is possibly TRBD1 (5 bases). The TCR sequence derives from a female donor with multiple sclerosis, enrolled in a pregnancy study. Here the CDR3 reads CASSAARRQPSSSGNTIYF. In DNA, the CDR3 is TGTGCCAGCAGCGCGGCCCGCCGACAGCCAAGTTCCTCTGGAAACACCATATATTTT.